This T cell receptor beta chain emerged from a study of blood T cell repertoires in COVID-19. On the study more broadly: Samples came from the United States, Italy and Spain, spanning acute and convalescent COVID-19.

The method was immunoSEQ multiplex PCR; TCRdb's version includes in-frame clones alone and lacks a portion of them. Of fewer than 300,000 clones in the sample, 85% were seen once. The CDR3 extends over 15 amino acids. The germline V gene encodes CDR1 SGHTA and CDR2 FQGNSA. V was cut by 1 base and J by 4 bases, with 13 bases left in between. The TCR was taken from a human donor in a cohort sampled during active COVID-19. Sequenced input: peripheral blood. The gene calls are TRBV7-2 and TRBJ2-5; D gene uncertain. This chain's CDR3 is CASSLESRVAETQYF. CDR3 nucleotides: TGTGCCAGCAGCTTAGAAAGTCGGGTGGCAGAGACCCAGTACTTC.